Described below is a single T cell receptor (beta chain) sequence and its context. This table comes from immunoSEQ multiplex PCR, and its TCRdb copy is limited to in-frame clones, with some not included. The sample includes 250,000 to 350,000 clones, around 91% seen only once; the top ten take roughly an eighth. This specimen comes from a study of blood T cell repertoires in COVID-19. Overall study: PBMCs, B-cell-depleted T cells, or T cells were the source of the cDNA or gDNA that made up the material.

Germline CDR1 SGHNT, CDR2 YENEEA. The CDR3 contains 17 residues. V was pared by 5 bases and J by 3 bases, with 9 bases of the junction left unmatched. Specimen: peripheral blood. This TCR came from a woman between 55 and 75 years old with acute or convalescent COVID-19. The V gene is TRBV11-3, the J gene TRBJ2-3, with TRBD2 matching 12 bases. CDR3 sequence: CASSTSTSGRGTDTQYF. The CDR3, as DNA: TGTGCCAGCAGCACTTCGACTAGCGGGAGAGGAACAGATACGCAGTATTTT. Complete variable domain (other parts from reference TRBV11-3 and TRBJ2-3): EAGVVQSPRYKIIEKKQPVAFWCNPISGHNTLYWYLQNLGQGPELLIRYENEEAVDDSQLPKDRFSAERLKGVDSTLKIQPAELGDSAVYLCASSTSTSGRGTDTQYFGPGTRLTVL.